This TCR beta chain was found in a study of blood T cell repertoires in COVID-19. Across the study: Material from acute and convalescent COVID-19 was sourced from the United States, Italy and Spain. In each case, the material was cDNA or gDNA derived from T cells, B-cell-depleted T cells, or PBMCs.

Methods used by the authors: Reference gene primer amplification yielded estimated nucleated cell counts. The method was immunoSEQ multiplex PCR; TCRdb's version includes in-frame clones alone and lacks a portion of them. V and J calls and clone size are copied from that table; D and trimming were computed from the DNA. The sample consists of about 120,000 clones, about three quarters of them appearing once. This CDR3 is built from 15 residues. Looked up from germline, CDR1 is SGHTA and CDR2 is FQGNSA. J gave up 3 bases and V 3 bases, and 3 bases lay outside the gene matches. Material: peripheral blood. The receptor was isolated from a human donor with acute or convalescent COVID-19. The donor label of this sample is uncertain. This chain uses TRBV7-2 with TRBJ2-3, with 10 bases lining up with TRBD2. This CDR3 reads CASSFASGGTDTQYF. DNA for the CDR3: TGTGCCAGCAGCTTCGCTAGCGGGGGTACAGATACGCAGTATTTT.